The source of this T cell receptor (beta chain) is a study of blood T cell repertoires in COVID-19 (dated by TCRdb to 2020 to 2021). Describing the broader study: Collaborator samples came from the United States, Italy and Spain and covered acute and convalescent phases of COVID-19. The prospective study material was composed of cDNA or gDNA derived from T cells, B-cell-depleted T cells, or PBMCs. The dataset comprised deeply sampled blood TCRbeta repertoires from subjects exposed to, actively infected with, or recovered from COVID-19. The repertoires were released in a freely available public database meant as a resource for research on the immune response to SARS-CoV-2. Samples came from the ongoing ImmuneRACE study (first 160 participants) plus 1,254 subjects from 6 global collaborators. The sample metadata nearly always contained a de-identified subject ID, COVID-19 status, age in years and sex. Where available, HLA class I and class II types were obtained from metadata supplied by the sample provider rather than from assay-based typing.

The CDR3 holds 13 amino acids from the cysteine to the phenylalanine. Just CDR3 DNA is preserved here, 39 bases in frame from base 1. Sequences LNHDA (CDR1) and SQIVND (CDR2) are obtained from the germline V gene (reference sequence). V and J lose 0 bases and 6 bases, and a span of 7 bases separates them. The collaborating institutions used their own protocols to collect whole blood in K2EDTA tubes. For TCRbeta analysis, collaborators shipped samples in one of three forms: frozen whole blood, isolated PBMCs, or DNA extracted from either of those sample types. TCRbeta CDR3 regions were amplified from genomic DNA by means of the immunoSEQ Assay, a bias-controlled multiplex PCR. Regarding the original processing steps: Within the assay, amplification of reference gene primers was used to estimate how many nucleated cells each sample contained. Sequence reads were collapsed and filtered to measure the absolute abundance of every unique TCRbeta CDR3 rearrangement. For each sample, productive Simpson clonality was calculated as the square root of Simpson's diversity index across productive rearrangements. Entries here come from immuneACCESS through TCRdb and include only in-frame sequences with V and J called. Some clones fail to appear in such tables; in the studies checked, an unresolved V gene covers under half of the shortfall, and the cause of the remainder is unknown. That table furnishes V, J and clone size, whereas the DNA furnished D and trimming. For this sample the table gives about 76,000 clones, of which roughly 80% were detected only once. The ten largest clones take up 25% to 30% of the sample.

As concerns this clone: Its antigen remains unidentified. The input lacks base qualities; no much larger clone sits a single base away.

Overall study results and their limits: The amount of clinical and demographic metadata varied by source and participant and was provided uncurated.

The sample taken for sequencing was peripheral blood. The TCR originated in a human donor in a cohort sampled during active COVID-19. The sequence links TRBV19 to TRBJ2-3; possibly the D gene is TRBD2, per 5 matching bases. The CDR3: CASSIERGDTQYF. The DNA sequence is TGTGCCAGTAGTATAGAAAGAGGGGATACGCAGTATTTT. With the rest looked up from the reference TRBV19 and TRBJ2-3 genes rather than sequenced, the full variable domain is DGGITQSPKYLFRKEGQNVTLSCEQNLNHDAMYWYRQDPGQGLRLIYYSQIVNDFQKGDIAEGYSVSREKKESFPLTVTSAQKNPTAFYLCASSIERGDTQYFGPGTRLTVL.